This T cell receptor (beta chain) derives from a study of Ad26.COV2.S vaccination and SARS-CoV-2 variants. Study overall: The trial was COV1001 and the donor's arm was Ad26.COV2.S.

From germline, CDR1 is MNHEY and CDR2 SVGEGT. J lost 6 bases, V lost 5 bases, and 7 bases had no gene match. The CDR3 length is 15 residues. Treatment of the sample: some 20 received Ad26.COV2.S at low or high dose, single or two shots; roughly five received placebo; per-sample allocation not given. All samples were drawn on day 63, counting from the first vaccine or placebo injection. Profiling relied on immunoSEQ multiplex PCR, and the TCRdb table lists in-frame clones only, not all of them. The sample includes about 680,000 clones, around 90% seen only once; the top ten take 1.5%. V is TRBV6-2 or TRBV6-3 and J is TRBJ2-1, with TRBD2 matching over 10 bases. Sequencing was performed on peripheral blood, taken in a trial of Ad26.COV2.S vaccine versus placebo. The TCR was taken from a person aged 18 to 65 who received the Ad26.COV2.S COVID-19 vaccine or a placebo. For the CDR3, the DNA is TGTGCCAGCAGTCTAGCGGGGGAGGGGTTCAATGAGCAGTTCTTC. This translates into CASSLAGEGFNEQFF.